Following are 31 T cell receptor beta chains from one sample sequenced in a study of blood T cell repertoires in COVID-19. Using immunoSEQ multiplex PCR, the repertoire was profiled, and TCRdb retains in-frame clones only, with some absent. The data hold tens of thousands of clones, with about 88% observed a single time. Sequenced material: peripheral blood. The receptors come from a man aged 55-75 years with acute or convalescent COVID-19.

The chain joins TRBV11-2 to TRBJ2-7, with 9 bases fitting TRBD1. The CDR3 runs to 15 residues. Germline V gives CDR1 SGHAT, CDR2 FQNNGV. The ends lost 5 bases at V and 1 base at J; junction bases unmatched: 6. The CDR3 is CASSLGQGRSYEQYF. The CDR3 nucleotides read TGTGCCAGCAGCCTCGGACAGGGGAGATCCTACGAGCAGTACTTC.

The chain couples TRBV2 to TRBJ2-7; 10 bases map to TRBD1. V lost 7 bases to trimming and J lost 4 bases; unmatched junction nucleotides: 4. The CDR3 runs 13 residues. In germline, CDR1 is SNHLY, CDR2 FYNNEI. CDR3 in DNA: TGTGCCAGCAATGGGGACAGGGGTTACGAGCAGTACTTC. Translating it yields CASNGDRGYEQYF.

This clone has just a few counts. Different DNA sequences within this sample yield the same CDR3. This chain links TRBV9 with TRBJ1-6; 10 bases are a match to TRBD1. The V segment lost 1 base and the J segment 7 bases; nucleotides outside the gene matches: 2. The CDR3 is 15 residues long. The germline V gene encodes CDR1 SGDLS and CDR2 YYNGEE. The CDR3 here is CASSVQGQGNSPLHF. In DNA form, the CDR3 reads TGTGCCAGCAGCGTACAGGGACAGGGGAATTCACCCCTCCACTTT.

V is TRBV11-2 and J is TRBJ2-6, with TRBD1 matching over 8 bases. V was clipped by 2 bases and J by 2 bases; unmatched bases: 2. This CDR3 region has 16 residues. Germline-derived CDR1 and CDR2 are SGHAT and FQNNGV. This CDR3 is CASSLLQGAGANVLTF. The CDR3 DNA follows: TGTGCCAGCAGCTTACTACAGGGGGCTGGGGCCAACGTCCTGACTTTC.

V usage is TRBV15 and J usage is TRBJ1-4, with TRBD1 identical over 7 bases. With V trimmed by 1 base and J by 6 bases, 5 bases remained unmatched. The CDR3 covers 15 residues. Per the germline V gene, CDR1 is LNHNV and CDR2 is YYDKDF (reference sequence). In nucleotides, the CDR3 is TGTGCCACCAGCAGAGCAGACAGGGAACATGAAAAACTGTTTTTT. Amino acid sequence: CATSRADREHEKLFF.

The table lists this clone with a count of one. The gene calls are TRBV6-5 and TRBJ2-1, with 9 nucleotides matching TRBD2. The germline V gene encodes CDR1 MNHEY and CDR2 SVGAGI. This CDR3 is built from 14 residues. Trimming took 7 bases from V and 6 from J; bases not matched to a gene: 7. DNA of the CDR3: TGTGCCAGCAAAAGCGCGGGAGGGGGCAATGAGCAGTTCTTC. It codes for CASKSAGGGNEQFF.

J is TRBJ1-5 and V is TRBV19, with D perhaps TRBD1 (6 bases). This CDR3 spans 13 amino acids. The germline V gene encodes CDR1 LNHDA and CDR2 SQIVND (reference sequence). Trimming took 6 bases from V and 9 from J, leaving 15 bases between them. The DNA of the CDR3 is TGTGCCAGTAGAACCGGACAGCTTACGCCCCAGCATTTT. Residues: CASRTGQLTPQHF.

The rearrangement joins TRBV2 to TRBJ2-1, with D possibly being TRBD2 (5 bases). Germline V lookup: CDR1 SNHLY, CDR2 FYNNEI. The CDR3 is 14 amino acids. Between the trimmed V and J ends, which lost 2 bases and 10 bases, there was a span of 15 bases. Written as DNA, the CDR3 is TGTGCCAGCAGTGAAAATGTGCCTCGGGGAGAGCAGTTCTTC. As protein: CASSENVPRGEQFF.

Here the CDR3 reads CASVGGSVSPLHF. CDR3 sequence (DNA): TGTGCCAGCGTGGGGGGATCGGTGTCACCCCTCCACTTT. The V and J genes are TRBV19 and TRBJ1-6; TRBD1 might be the D (5 bases). The V end was cut by 9 bases, the J end by 10 bases, with 16 bases between. CDR3 length: 13 amino acids. Germline CDR1 reads LNHDA; CDR2 reads SQIVND (reference sequence).

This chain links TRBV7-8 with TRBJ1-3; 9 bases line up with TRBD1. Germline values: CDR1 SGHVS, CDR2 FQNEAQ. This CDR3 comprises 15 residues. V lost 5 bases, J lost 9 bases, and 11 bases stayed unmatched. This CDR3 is CASSARDRVEGTIYF. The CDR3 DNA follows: TGTGCCAGCAGCGCCCGGGACAGGGTTGAGGGCACCATATATTTT.

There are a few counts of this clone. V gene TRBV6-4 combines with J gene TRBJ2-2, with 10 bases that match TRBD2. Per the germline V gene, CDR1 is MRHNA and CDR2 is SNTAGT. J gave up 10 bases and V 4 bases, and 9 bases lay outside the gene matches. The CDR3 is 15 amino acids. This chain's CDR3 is CASSADSGRSEELFF. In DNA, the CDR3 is TGTGCCAGCAGTGCAGATAGCGGGAGGAGTGAGGAGCTGTTTTTT.

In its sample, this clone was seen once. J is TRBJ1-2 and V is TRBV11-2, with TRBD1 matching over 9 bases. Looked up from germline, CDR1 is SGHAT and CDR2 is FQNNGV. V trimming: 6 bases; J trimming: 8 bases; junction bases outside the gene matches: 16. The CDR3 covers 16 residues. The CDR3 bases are TGTGCCAGCAGGGGGGGGACAGGGTCTCGGGCTGTGGGCTACACCTTC. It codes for CASRGGTGSRAVGYTF. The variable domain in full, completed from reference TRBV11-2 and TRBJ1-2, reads EAGVAQSPRYKIIEKRQSVAFWCNPISGHATLYWYQQILGQGPKLLIQFQNNGVVDDSQLPKDRFSAERLKGVDSTLKIQPAKLEDSAVYLCASRGGTGSRAVGYTFGSGTRLTVV.

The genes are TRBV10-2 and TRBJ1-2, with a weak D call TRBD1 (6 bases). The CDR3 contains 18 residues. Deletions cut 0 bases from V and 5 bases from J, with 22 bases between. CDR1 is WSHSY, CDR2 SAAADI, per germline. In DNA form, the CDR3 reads TGCGCCAGCAGTGAGTCCGCGGGGACGGGGGGCGCGTGGTATGGCTACACCTTC. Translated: CASSESAGTGGAWYGYTF.

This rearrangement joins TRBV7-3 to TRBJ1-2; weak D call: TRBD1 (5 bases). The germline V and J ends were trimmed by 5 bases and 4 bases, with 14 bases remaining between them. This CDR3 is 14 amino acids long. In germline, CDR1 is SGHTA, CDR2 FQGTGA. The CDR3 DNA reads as TGTGCCAGCAGCGAGTGGGACTTAAGCTATGGCTACACCTTC. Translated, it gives CASSEWDLSYGYTF.

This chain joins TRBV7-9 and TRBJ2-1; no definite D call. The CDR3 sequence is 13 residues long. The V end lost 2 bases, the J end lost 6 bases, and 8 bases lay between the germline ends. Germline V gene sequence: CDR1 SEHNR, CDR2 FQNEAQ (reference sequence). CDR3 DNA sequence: TGTGCCAGCAGCTTATCCTGGCTCAATGAGCAGTTCTTC. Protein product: CASSLSWLNEQFF.

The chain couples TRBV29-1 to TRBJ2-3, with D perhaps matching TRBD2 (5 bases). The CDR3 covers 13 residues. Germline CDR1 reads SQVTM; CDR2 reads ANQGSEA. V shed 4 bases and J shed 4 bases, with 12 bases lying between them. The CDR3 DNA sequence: TGCAGCGTTGCGGGGAGTGGGGCAGATACGCAGTATTTT. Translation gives CSVAGSGADTQYF.

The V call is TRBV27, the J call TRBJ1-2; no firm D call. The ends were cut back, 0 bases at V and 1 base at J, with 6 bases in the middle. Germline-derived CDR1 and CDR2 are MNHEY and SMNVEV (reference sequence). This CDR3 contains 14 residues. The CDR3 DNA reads TGTGCCAGCAGTTTATCGGGCAGTAACTATGGCTACACCTTC. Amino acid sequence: CASSLSGSNYGYTF.

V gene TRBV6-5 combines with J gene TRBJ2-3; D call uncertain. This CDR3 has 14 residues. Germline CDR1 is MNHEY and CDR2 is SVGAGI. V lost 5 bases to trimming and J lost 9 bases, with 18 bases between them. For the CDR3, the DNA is TGTGCCAGCAGTCACATACAGAACTCCCCGACGCAGTATTTT. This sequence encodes CASSHIQNSPTQYF.

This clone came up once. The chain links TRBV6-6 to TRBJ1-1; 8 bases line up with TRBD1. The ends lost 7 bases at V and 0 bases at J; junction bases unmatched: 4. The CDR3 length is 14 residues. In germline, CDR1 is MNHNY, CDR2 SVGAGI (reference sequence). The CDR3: CASILGQVNTEAFF. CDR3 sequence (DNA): TGTGCCAGCATCCTGGGACAGGTGAACACTGAAGCTTTCTTT.

Written as DNA, the CDR3 is TGTGCCTGGAGACGGGACAGGGGCACCGGGGAGCTGTTTTTT. It codes for CAWRRDRGTGELFF. The chain is built from TRBV30 and TRBJ2-2; 10 bases map to TRBD1. The V and J ends lost 3 bases and 4 bases, in that order; junction bases with no gene match: 2. Germline CDR1 and CDR2: GTSNPN and SVGIG (reference sequence). The CDR3 spans 14 residues.

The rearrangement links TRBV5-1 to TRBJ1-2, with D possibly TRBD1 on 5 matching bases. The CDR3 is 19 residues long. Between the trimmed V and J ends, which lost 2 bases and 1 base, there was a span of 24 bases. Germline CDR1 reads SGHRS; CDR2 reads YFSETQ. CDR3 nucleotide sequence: TGCGCCAGCAGCTTTTCCCAACCCATCGGGGGTACTCTTAACTATGGCTACACCTTC. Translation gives CASSFSQPIGGTLNYGYTF.

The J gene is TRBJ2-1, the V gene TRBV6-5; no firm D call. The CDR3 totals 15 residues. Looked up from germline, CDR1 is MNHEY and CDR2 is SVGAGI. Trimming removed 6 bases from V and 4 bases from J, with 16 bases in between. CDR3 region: CASRETYTLYNEQFF. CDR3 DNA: TGTGCCAGCAGAGAGACTTACACTTTATACAATGAGCAGTTCTTC.

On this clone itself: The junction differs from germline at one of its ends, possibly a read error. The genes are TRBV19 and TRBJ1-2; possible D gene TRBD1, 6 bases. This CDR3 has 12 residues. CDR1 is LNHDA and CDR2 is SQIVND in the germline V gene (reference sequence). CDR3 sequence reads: CASSPPERQALF. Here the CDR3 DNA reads TGTGCCAGTAGTCCCCCTGAGCGACAGGCGCTCTTC.

CDR3 nucleotide sequence: TGTGCCAGCAGCCAGACAGGTAATACGCAGTATTTT. As protein: CASSQTGNTQYF. The V gene is TRBV6-2 or TRBV6-3, the J gene TRBJ2-3; D perhaps matches TRBD1 (6 bases). Trimming cost V 6 bases and J 7 bases, with 11 bases left between them. Germline assignment: CDR1 MNHEY and CDR2 SVGEGT. The CDR3 spans 12 residues.

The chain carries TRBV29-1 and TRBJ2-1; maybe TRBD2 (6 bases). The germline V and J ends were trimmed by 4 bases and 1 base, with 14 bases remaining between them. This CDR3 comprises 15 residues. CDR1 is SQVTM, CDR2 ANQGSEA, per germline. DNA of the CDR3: TGCAGCGTTGGATCTGCCGGGGGTTCCTACAATGAGCAGTTCTTC. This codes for CSVGSAGGSYNEQFF.

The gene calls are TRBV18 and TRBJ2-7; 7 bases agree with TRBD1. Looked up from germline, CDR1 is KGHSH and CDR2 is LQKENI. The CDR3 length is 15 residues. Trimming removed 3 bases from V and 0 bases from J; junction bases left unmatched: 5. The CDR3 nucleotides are TGTGCCAGCTCACCGAAGACAGGGAGCTCCTACGAGCAGTACTTC. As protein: CASSPKTGSSYEQYF.

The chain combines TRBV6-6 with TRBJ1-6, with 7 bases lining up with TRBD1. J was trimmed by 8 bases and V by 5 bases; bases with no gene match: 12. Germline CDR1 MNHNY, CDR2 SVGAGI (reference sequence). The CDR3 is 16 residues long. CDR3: CASSHPRQGSDSPLHF. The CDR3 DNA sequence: TGTGCCAGCAGTCATCCAAGACAGGGCTCGGATTCACCCCTCCACTTT.

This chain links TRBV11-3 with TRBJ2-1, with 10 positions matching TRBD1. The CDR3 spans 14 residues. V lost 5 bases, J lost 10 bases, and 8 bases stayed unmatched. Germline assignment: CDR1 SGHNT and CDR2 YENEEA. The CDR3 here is CASSTDRGIGEQFF. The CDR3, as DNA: TGTGCCAGCAGCACGGACAGGGGGATTGGGGAGCAGTTCTTC.

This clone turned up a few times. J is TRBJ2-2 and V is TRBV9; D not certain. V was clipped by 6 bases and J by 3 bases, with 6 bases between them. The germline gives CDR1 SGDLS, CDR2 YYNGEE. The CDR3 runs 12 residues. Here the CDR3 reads CASTQDTGELFF. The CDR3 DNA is TGTGCCAGCACCCAGGACACCGGGGAGCTGTTTTTT.

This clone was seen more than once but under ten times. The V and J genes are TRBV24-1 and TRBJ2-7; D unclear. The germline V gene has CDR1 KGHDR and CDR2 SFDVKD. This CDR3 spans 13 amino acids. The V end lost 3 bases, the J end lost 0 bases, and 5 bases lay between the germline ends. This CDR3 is CATSDGTSYEQYF. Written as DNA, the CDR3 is TGTGCCACCAGTGATGGCACCTCCTACGAGCAGTACTTC.

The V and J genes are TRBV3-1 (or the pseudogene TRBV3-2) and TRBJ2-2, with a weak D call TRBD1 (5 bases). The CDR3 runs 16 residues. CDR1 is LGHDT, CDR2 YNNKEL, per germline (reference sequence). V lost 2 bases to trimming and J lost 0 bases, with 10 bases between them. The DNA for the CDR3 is TGTGCCAGCAGCCAATGGGGCTTAGCGAACACCGGGGAGCTGTTTTTT. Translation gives CASSQWGLANTGELFF.